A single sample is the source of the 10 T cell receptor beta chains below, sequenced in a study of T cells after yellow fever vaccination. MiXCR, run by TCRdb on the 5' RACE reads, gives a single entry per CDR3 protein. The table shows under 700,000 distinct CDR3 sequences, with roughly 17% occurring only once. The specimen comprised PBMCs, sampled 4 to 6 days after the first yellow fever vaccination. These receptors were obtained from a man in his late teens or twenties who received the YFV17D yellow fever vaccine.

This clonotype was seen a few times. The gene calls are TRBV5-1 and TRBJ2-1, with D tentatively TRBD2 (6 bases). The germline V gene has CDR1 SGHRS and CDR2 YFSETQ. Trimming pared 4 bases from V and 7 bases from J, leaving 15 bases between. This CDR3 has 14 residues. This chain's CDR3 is CASSEASAGNEQFF. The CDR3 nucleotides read TGCGCCAGCAGCGAGGCTTCGGCGGGGAATGAGCAGTTCTTC.

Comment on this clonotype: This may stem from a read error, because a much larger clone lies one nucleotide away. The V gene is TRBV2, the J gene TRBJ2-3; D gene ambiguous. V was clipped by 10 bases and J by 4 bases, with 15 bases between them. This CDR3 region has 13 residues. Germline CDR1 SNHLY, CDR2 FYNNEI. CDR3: CAIRNLGADTQYF. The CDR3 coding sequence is TGTGCCATCAGGAATTTGGGCGCAGATACGCAGTATTTT.

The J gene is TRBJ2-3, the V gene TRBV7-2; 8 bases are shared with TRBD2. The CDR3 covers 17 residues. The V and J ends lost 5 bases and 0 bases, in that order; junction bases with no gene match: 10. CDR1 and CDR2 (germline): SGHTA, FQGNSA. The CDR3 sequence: CASSRWRGATSTDTQYF. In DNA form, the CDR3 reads TGTGCCAGCAGCCGCTGGCGGGGGGCTACTAGCACAGATACGCAGTATTTT.

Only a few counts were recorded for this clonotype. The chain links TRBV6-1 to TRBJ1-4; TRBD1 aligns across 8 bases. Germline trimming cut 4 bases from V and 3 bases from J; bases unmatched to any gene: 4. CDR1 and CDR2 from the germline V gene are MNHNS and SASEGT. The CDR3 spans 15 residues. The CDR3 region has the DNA TGTGCCAGCAGTGCTCAGGGGGCAGCTAATGAAAAACTGTTTTTT. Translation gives CASSAQGAANEKLFF.

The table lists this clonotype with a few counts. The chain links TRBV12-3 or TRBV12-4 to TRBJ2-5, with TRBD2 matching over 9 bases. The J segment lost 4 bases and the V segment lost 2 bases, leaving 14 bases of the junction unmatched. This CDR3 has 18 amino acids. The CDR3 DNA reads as TGTGCCAGCAGTTTAAAGTTCCCCCCTAGCGGGATTCGAGAGACCCAGTACTTC. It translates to CASSLKFPPSGIRETQYF.

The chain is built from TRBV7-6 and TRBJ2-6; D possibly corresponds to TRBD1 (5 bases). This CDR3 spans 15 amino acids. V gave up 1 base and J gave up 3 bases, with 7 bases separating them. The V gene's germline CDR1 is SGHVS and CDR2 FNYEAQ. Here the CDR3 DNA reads TGTGCCAGCAGCTTAGTCAGGGATGGGGCCAACGTCCTGACTTTC. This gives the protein CASSLVRDGANVLTF. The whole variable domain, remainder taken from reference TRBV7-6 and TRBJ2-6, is GAGVSQSPRYKVTKRGQDVALRCDPISGHVSLYWYRQALGQGPEFLTYFNYEAQQDKSGLPNDRFSAERPEGSISTLTIQRTEQRDSAMYRCASSLVRDGANVLTFGAGSRLTVL.

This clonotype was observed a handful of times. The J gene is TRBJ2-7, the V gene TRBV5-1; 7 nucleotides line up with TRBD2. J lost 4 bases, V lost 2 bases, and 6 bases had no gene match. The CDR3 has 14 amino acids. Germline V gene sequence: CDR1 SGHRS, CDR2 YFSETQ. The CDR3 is CASSLAAGLYEQYF. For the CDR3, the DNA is TGCGCCAGCAGCTTAGCAGCGGGACTTTACGAGCAGTACTTC.

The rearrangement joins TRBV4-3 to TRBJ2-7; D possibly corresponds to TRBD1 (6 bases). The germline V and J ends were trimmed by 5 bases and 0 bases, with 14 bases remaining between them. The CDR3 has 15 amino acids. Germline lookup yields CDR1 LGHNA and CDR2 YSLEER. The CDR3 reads CASSYSRTASYEQYF. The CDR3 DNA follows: TGCGCCAGCAGCTACTCCCGGACAGCCTCCTACGAGCAGTACTTC.

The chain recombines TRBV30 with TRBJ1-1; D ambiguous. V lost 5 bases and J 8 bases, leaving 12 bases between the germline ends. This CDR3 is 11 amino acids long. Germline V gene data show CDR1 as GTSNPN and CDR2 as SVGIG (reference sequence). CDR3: CAWSAGLEAFF. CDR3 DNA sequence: TGTGCCTGGTCGGCCGGGCTCGAAGCTTTCTTT.

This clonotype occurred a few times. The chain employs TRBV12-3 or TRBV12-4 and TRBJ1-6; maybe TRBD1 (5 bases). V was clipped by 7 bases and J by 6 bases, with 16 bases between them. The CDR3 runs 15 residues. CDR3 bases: TGTGCCAGCACCAATTGGCCAGGGAGTAATTCACCCCTCCACTTT. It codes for CASTNWPGSNSPLHF.